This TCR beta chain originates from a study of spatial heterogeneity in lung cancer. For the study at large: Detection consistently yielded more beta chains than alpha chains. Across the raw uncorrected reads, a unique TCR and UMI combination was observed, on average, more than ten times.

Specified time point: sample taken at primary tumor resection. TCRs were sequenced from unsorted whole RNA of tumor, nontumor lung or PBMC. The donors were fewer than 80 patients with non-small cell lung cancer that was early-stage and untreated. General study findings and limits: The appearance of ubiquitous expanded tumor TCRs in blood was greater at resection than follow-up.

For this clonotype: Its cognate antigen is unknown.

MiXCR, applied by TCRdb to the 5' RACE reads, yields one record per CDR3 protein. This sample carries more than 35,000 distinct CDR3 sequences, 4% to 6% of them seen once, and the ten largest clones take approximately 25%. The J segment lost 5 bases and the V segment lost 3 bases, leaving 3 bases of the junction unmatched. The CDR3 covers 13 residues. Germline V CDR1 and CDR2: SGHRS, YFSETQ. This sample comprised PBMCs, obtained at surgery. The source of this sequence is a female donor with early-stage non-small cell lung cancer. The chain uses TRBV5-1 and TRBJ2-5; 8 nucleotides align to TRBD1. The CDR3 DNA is TGCGCCAGCAGCTCAGGGGGCTTGGAGACCCAGTACTTC. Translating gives CASSSGGLETQYF.